This TCR beta chain originates from a study of post-analysis software for immune sequencing data. General observations from the study: A handful of TRBV segments were significantly more frequent in patients than in controls. TRBV5-6, TRBV5-1 and TRBV20-1 were among these segments. Multiple sclerosis was associated with a significant reduction in normalized Chao1 diversity relative to controls.

cDNA libraries of TCR beta carried unique molecular identifiers. TCRdb re-called the PCR reads through MiXCR, storing one row per CDR3 protein. The sample shows approximately 460,000 distinct CDR3 sequences, roughly 45% of them seen only once. V lost 7 bases and J lost 5, with 8 bases in between. Germline V lookup: CDR1 SQVTM, CDR2 ANQGSEA. There are 10 residues in the CDR3. This clonotype has only a few counts. Its antigen is unknown. The TCR sequence derives from a girl between 10 and 17 years old with multiple sclerosis. This sequence joins TRBV29-1 and TRBJ2-5; TRBD1 or TRBD2 may be the D gene (5 bases each). Specimen: blood. This CDR3 is CSAEGETQYF. CDR3 nucleotides: TGCAGCGCCGAGGGGGAGACCCAGTACTTC.